These 3 T cell receptor beta chains originate from one sample sequenced in a study of blood T cell repertoires in COVID-19. Produced via immunoSEQ multiplex PCR; TCRdb's table is partial and in-frame only. This table has 150,000 to 200,000 clones, around 90% appearing once. Sequenced input: peripheral blood. These receptors all stem from a man aged 55-75 years with active or convalescent COVID-19.

This CDR3 is CASSHPGGISYEQYF. CDR3 coding DNA: TGTGCCAGCAGCCACCCTGGGGGGATTTCCTACGAGCAGTACTTC. V and J are TRBV4-2 and TRBJ2-7; D is possibly TRBD2 (6 bases). There are 15 residues in the CDR3. Deletions cut 3 bases from V and 1 base from J, with 13 bases between. Germline CDR1 is LGHNA and CDR2 is YNFKEQ.

The chain recombines TRBV29-1 with TRBJ1-4; 8 bases are shared with TRBD1. The CDR3 runs 15 residues. Germline V CDR1 and CDR2: SQVTM, ANQGSEA. Trimming took 6 bases from V and 6 from J; bases not matched to a gene: 12. The CDR3 DNA reads TGCAGCGTCTCAAGTCAAGGACAGGGATATGAAAAACTGTTTTTT. This gives the protein CSVSSQGQGYEKLFF.

Here the CDR3 reads CASSQGGIQETQYF. The CDR3 DNA sequence: TGCGCCAGCAGCCAAGGCGGGATCCAAGAGACCCAGTACTTC. V gene TRBV4-1 combines with J gene TRBJ2-5; the D gene is possibly TRBD2 (6 bases). V lost 1 base and J lost 1, with 7 bases in between. CDR3 length: 14 residues. In germline, CDR1 is MGHRA, CDR2 YSYEKL.